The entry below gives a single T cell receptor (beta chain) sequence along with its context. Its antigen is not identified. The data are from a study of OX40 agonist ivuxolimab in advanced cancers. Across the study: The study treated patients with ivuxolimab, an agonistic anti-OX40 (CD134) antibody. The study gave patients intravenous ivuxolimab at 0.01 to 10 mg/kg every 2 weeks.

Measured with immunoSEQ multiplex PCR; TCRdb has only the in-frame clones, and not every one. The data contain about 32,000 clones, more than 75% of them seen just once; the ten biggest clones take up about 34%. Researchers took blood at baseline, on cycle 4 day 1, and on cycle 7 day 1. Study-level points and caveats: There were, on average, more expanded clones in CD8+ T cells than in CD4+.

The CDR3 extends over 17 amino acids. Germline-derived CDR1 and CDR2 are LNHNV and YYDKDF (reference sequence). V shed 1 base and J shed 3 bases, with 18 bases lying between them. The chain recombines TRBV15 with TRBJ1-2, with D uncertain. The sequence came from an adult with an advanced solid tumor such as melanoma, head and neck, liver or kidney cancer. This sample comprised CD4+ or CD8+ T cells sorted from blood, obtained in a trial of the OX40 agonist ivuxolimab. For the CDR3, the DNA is TGTGCCACCAGCAGAGTTCCTTCGTCTTCTCTCGACTATGGCTACACCTTC. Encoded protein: CATSRVPSSSLDYGYTF.